Listed below are T cell receptor beta chains from one sample, sequenced in a study of blood T cell repertoires in COVID-19. TCRdb's table, derived via immunoSEQ multiplex PCR, lists solely in-frame clones and lacks some. The repertoire holds 180,000 or so clones, with around four fifths as singletons. The sequenced sample consisted of PBMCs or T cells enriched from blood (not recorded which). The receptors derive from a woman between 50 and 59 years old in a cohort exposed to, infected with or recovered from COVID-19 (not recorded which). Each CDR3 is given with its conserved first and last residue. The order of the fields is J gene, D gene, clone size, V gene, CDR3 DNA, CDR3 protein. D genes are given only for firm matches. Not all rows give a size; the values are once, few, many and, for expanded clones, a class.

j_call: TRBJ1-1
d_call: NA
clone_size: NA
v_call: TRBV7-8
cdr3_nt: TGTGCCAGCAGCCCACGACAGGCGAACACTGAAGCTTTCTTT
cdr3_aa: CASSPRQANTEAFF

j_call: TRBJ2-3
d_call: TRBD1
clone_size: NA
v_call: TRBV6-6
cdr3_nt: TGTGCCAGCAGTGCTCCGGGACAGGGGGCAGATACGCAGTATTTT
cdr3_aa: CASSAPGQGADTQYF

j_call: TRBJ2-1
d_call: TRBD2
clone_size: few
v_call: TRBV7-6
cdr3_nt: TGTGCCAGCAGCCTAATCGCTAGCGGGGGTTCCTACAATGAGCAGTTCTTC
cdr3_aa: CASSLIASGGSYNEQFF

j_call: TRBJ2-7
d_call: NA
clone_size: NA
v_call: TRBV7-3
cdr3_nt: TGTGCCAGCAGCCCAGGAGGTGATAGCTCCTACGAGCAGTACTTC
cdr3_aa: CASSPGGDSSYEQYF

j_call: TRBJ2-5
d_call: NA
clone_size: NA
v_call: TRBV15
cdr3_nt: TGTGCCACCAGCAGGCCTATAATGGAGACCCAGTACTTC
cdr3_aa: CATSRPIMETQYF

j_call: TRBJ2-2
d_call: TRBD1
clone_size: NA
v_call: TRBV2
cdr3_nt: TGTGCCAGCAGTAGCGATGTGACAGGGTTGGGGGAGCTGTTTTTT
cdr3_aa: CASSSDVTGLGELFF

j_call: TRBJ1-2
d_call: NA
clone_size: NA
v_call: TRBV18
cdr3_nt: TGTGCCAGCTCACCGTCTGTATACTATGGCTACACCTTC
cdr3_aa: CASSPSVYYGYTF

j_call: TRBJ2-3
d_call: NA
clone_size: NA
v_call: TRBV3-1/TRBV3-2
cdr3_nt: TGTGCCAGCAGCCACGACAGTTTCACAGATACGCAGTATTTT
cdr3_aa: CASSHDSFTDTQYF

j_call: TRBJ2-5
d_call: NA
clone_size: many
v_call: TRBV6-1
cdr3_nt: TGTGCCAGCAGTGAAGAGGGTGGAGGCCAAGAGACCCAGTACTTC
cdr3_aa: CASSEEGGGQETQYF

j_call: TRBJ2-5
d_call: NA
clone_size: NA
v_call: TRBV20-1
cdr3_nt: TGCAGTGCTCCGCGGCAAGAGACCCAGTACTTC
cdr3_aa: CSAPRQETQYF

j_call: TRBJ1-5
d_call: NA
clone_size: NA
v_call: TRBV5-8
cdr3_nt: TGTGCCAGCAGCTTGGACGGAGCCAATCAGCCCCAGCATTTT
cdr3_aa: CASSLDGANQPQHF

j_call: TRBJ1-2
d_call: NA
clone_size: NA
v_call: TRBV9
cdr3_nt: TGTGCCAGCAGCCCGAGGGAGGGCACTAACTATGGCTACACCTTC
cdr3_aa: CASSPREGTNYGYTF

j_call: TRBJ1-1
d_call: NA
clone_size: NA
v_call: TRBV5-1
cdr3_nt: TGCGCCAGCAGCTTGGATAGGGGCCGGAACACTGAAGCTTTCTTT
cdr3_aa: CASSLDRGRNTEAFF

j_call: TRBJ1-4
d_call: TRBD1
clone_size: NA
v_call: TRBV10-1
cdr3_nt: TGCGCCAGCAGTGAAATACCTAGGGACAGGGGTTTCGAAAAACTGTTTTTT
cdr3_aa: CASSEIPRDRGFEKLFF

j_call: TRBJ2-7
d_call: TRBD1
clone_size: NA
v_call: TRBV28
cdr3_nt: TGTGCCAGCAGCCTTATGACAGGGGTGACCTACGAGCAGTACTTC
cdr3_aa: CASSLMTGVTYEQYF

j_call: TRBJ2-7
d_call: NA
clone_size: NA
v_call: TRBV29-1
cdr3_nt: TGCAGCGTGACGACAGGAACCTACGAGCAGTACTTC
cdr3_aa: CSVTTGTYEQYF

j_call: TRBJ1-1
d_call: NA
clone_size: NA
v_call: TRBV6-1
cdr3_nt: TGTGCCAGCAGTGAAGCGCGAGGGCAGACTGAAGCTTTCTTT
cdr3_aa: CASSEARGQTEAFF

j_call: TRBJ2-6
d_call: NA
clone_size: NA
v_call: TRBV7-3
cdr3_nt: TGTGCCAGCAGCCTCGGGGGATCTCCCGGGGCCAACGTCCTGACTTTC
cdr3_aa: CASSLGGSPGANVLTF

j_call: TRBJ1-2
d_call: NA
clone_size: NA
v_call: TRBV21-1
cdr3_nt: TGTGCCAGCAGCTCACTCCCCGGGACAGCCAACTATGGCTACACCTTC
cdr3_aa: CASSSLPGTANYGYTF

j_call: TRBJ2-3
d_call: NA
clone_size: NA
v_call: TRBV3-1/TRBV3-2
cdr3_nt: TGTGCCAGCAGCTACCAGCGGAGCTCCACAGATACGCAGTATTTT
cdr3_aa: CASSYQRSSTDTQYF

j_call: TRBJ2-3
d_call: NA
clone_size: NA
v_call: TRBV25-1
cdr3_nt: TGTGCCAGCAGTAGGCAGGGAACAGATACGCAGTATTTT
cdr3_aa: CASSRQGTDTQYF

j_call: TRBJ2-2
d_call: TRBD1
clone_size: NA
v_call: TRBV5-4
cdr3_nt: TGTGCCAGCAGTTTACAGGGGATCTACACCGGGGAGCTGTTTTTT
cdr3_aa: CASSLQGIYTGELFF

j_call: TRBJ2-7
d_call: TRBD2
clone_size: NA
v_call: TRBV19
cdr3_nt: TGTGCCAGTAGTTCCACTAGCGGCCCTAAGGAGCAGTACTTC
cdr3_aa: CASSSTSGPKEQYF

j_call: TRBJ1-4
d_call: NA
clone_size: once
v_call: TRBV11-1
cdr3_nt: TGTGCCAGCAGCCCCGACACTGATGATGAAAAACTGTTTTTT
cdr3_aa: CASSPDTDDEKLFF

j_call: TRBJ2-7
d_call: NA
clone_size: NA
v_call: TRBV10-1
cdr3_nt: TGCGCCAGCAGTGAAACAGGGACCCCTGGCTACGAGCAGTACTTC
cdr3_aa: CASSETGTPGYEQYF

j_call: TRBJ2-7
d_call: NA
clone_size: NA
v_call: TRBV11-1
cdr3_nt: TGTGCCAGCAGCCACGGGCCCCCTAGCGAGCAGTACTTC
cdr3_aa: CASSHGPPSEQYF

j_call: TRBJ2-7
d_call: TRBD1
clone_size: NA
v_call: TRBV25-1
cdr3_nt: TGTGCCAGTAACCCGACAGGGGGTAAATACTACGAGCAGTACTTC
cdr3_aa: CASNPTGGKYYEQYF

j_call: TRBJ2-7
d_call: TRBD1
clone_size: NA
v_call: TRBV9
cdr3_nt: TGTGCCAGCAGCGCCACGACAGGGAATGAAGGCTACGAGCAGTACTTC
cdr3_aa: CASSATTGNEGYEQYF

j_call: TRBJ1-2
d_call: NA
clone_size: few
v_call: TRBV30
cdr3_nt: TGTGCCTGGAGTGTAGGGGAACGATATGGCTACACCTTC
cdr3_aa: CAWSVGERYGYTF

j_call: TRBJ2-1
d_call: TRBD2
clone_size: NA
v_call: TRBV28
cdr3_nt: TGTGCCACCTACTCCGGAGGACTAGCGGCACCTGAGCAGTTCTTC
cdr3_aa: CATYSGGLAAPEQFF

j_call: TRBJ2-1
d_call: TRBD2
clone_size: NA
v_call: TRBV9
cdr3_nt: TGTGCCAGCAGCCCGAGGGGGGATAGTGCTAGCGGGTTCCCATGGAATGAGCAGTTCTTC
cdr3_aa: CASSPRGDSASGFPWNEQFF

j_call: TRBJ2-7
d_call: TRBD1
clone_size: NA
v_call: TRBV5-6
cdr3_nt: TGTGCCAGCACCTCCGGGACAGCTAACTCCTACGAGCAGTACTTC
cdr3_aa: CASTSGTANSYEQYF

j_call: TRBJ1-1
d_call: NA
clone_size: once
v_call: TRBV7-9
cdr3_nt: TGTGCCAGCAGCCCCCGCGGGGGACAGAACACTGAAGCTTTCTTT
cdr3_aa: CASSPRGGQNTEAFF

j_call: TRBJ1-6
d_call: NA
clone_size: NA
v_call: TRBV7-2
cdr3_nt: TGTGCCAGCAGCTTAGACAGAGACTATAATTCACCCCTCCACTTT
cdr3_aa: CASSLDRDYNSPLHF

j_call: TRBJ1-4
d_call: NA
clone_size: NA
v_call: TRBV19
cdr3_nt: TGTGCCAGTAGTATACAGGGAACTAATGAAAAACTGTTTTTT
cdr3_aa: CASSIQGTNEKLFF

j_call: TRBJ1-3
d_call: TRBD1
clone_size: NA
v_call: TRBV10-1
cdr3_nt: TGCGCCAGCAGTGAGCCGGGACAGGGGGCCTCCTCTGGAAACACCATATATTTT
cdr3_aa: CASSEPGQGASSGNTIYF

j_call: TRBJ2-3
d_call: TRBD1
clone_size: once
v_call: TRBV5-1
cdr3_nt: TGCGCCAGCAGCGCACAGGGGCGAGGTAGCACAGATACGCAGTATTTT
cdr3_aa: CASSAQGRGSTDTQYF

j_call: TRBJ1-6
d_call: TRBD1
clone_size: NA
v_call: TRBV9
cdr3_nt: TGTGCCAGCAGCACCCAAACTGCCGGGACAGGAAATTCACCCCTCCACTTT
cdr3_aa: CASSTQTAGTGNSPLHF

j_call: TRBJ2-1
d_call: NA
clone_size: NA
v_call: TRBV27
cdr3_nt: TGTGCCAGCAGTTCATTCTCCCTCGGGTCCGACAATGAGCAGTTCTTC
cdr3_aa: CASSSFSLGSDNEQFF

j_call: TRBJ1-1
d_call: TRBD1
clone_size: NA
v_call: TRBV7-8
cdr3_nt: TGTGCCAGCGGGACAGGGCGGAACACTGAAGCTTTCTTT
cdr3_aa: CASGTGRNTEAFF

j_call: TRBJ2-7
d_call: NA
clone_size: many
v_call: TRBV28
cdr3_nt: TGTGCCAGCAGTTTATCCAGGGGGCGGGGGAGTAACGAGCAGTACTTC
cdr3_aa: CASSLSRGRGSNEQYF

j_call: TRBJ2-1
d_call: TRBD2
clone_size: NA
v_call: TRBV7-2
cdr3_nt: TGTGCCAGCAGACTAATAGCGGGAAGATACAATGAGCAGTTCTTC
cdr3_aa: CASRLIAGRYNEQFF

j_call: TRBJ2-1
d_call: NA
clone_size: few
v_call: TRBV4-1
cdr3_nt: TGCGCCAGCAGCCCGCCTCGGACAGATGAGCAGTTCTTC
cdr3_aa: CASSPPRTDEQFF

j_call: TRBJ1-1
d_call: NA
clone_size: NA
v_call: TRBV3-1/TRBV3-2
cdr3_nt: TGTGCCAGCAGCCAGGGTCCGGGGAACACTGAAGCTTTCTTT
cdr3_aa: CASSQGPGNTEAFF

j_call: TRBJ2-7
d_call: TRBD2
clone_size: NA
v_call: TRBV7-2
cdr3_nt: TGTGCCAGCAGCTTTATCGGGGGGGTCTCCTACGAGCAGTACTTC
cdr3_aa: CASSFIGGVSYEQYF

j_call: TRBJ2-7
d_call: TRBD1
clone_size: once
v_call: TRBV14
cdr3_nt: TGTGCCAGCAGCCAAGACGCCCCGGGGACAGGTACCTACGAGCAGTACTTC
cdr3_aa: CASSQDAPGTGTYEQYF

j_call: TRBJ2-2
d_call: NA
clone_size: once
v_call: TRBV2
cdr3_nt: TGTGCCAGCAGTAAGGCAGGGACAATCACCGGGGAGCTGTTTTTT
cdr3_aa: CASSKAGTITGELFF

j_call: TRBJ2-1
d_call: NA
clone_size: NA
v_call: TRBV2
cdr3_nt: TGTGCCAGCAGCCCTTTGGCTAGGGGTTTCGATGAGCAGTTCTTC
cdr3_aa: CASSPLARGFDEQFF

j_call: TRBJ1-4
d_call: TRBD1
clone_size: NA
v_call: TRBV5-1
cdr3_nt: TGCGCCAGCAGCTCCTTGACAGGGGGCAATGAAAAACTGTTTTTT
cdr3_aa: CASSSLTGGNEKLFF

j_call: TRBJ1-1
d_call: NA
clone_size: NA
v_call: TRBV29-1
cdr3_nt: TGCAGCACGGGCAGGGAGGCCACTGAAGCTTTCTTT
cdr3_aa: CSTGREATEAFF